One sample yielded the 5 T cell receptor beta chains listed below, sequenced in a study of neurological immune-mediated disorders. TCRdb re-analysed the 5' RACE reads in MiXCR, keeping a single row per CDR3 protein. The data contain around 83,000 distinct CDR3 sequences, 11% to 15% of them singletons. Source material: PBMCs. All receptors derive from a woman aged 45 to 65 in good health.

This clonotype was counted ten times or more. The chain has TRBV7-2 and TRBJ1-5; D unresolved. V was pared by 2 bases and J by 7 bases, with 12 bases between. The CDR3 consists of 14 residues. CDR1 is SGHTA, CDR2 FQGNSA, per germline. The CDR3 nucleotides are TGTGCCAGCAGCTTACGGCGCGGAGGGCAGCCCCAGCATTTT. Translating it yields CASSLRRGGQPQHF.

In its sample, this clonotype was seen a few times. This sequence joins TRBV7-8 and TRBJ1-3; D uncertain. The CDR3 spans 15 residues. Germline CDR1 is SGHVS and CDR2 is FQNEAQ. The V end was cut by 5 bases, the J end by 1 base, with 12 bases between. The CDR3 loop is CASSQVGISGNTIYF. For the CDR3, the DNA is TGTGCCAGCAGCCAAGTGGGGATTTCTGGAAACACCATATATTTT.

At least ten counts were recorded for this clonotype. CDR3 DNA: TGTGCCAGCAGCGCTGGGACAGGGAGCATCGAGCAGTACTTC. This codes for CASSAGTGSIEQYF. The chain combines TRBV9 with TRBJ2-7; 9 positions match TRBD1. V shed 3 bases and J 6 bases; nucleotides not matched to a gene: 7. Germline CDR1 and CDR2: SGDLS and YYNGEE. The length of the CDR3 is 14 residues.

This chain joins TRBV20-1 and TRBJ2-5, with D unresolved. V was clipped by 3 bases and J by 4 bases, with 9 bases between them. This CDR3 has 12 residues. Germline loops: CDR1 DFQATT, CDR2 SNEGSKA (reference sequence). As DNA, the CDR3 is TGCAGTGCTAGTAATAACGGAGAGACCCAGTACTTC. Its translation is CSASNNGETQYF.

The rearrangement uses TRBV5-1 and TRBJ2-1; TRBD1 matches at 8 bases. The CDR3 runs 15 residues. V shed 2 bases and J 4 bases; nucleotides not matched to a gene: 5. Per the germline V gene, CDR1 is SGHRS and CDR2 is YFSETQ. The CDR3 loop is CASSFDRGEYNEQFF. DNA of the CDR3: TGCGCCAGCAGCTTCGACAGGGGAGAGTACAATGAGCAGTTCTTC.